The sequence of this TCR beta chain was determined in a study of blood T cell repertoires in COVID-19. Study-wide background: The United States, Italy and Spain provided the acute and convalescent COVID-19 samples. The cDNA or gDNA used as material had been derived from T cells, B-cell-depleted T cells, or PBMCs.

Authors' analysis steps: Cell counts per sample came from amplifying reference gene primers. Clones were sequenced by immunoSEQ multiplex PCR, and TCRdb holds only the in-frame ones, with some missing. V, J and clone size derive from that table, while D and trimming were established from the DNA sequence. The sample yields 200,000 to 250,000 clones, almost 85% seen once. Trimming removed 7 bases from V and 5 bases from J, with 17 bases in between. The CDR3 totals 14 residues. Germline CDR1 and CDR2: SNHLY and FYNNEI. Specimen: peripheral blood. The chain uses TRBV2 and TRBJ1-1; weak D call: TRBD1 (5 bases). This TCR derives from a woman aged 40 to 50 with acute or convalescent COVID-19. The CDR3 region has the DNA TGTGCCAGCATTTTCTCAGGGAAGAGTACTGAAGCTTTCTTT. Translated, it gives CASIFSGKSTEAFF.